This entry lists 17 T cell receptor beta chains sequenced from one sample in a study of T cell repertoires in aging, cancer and after chemotherapy. TCR beta rearrangements were amplified from peripheral blood genomic DNA. A mixed TRB-A/B primer pool amplified rearranged TRB by multiplex touch-down PCR. TCRdb independently ran MiXCR on the multiplex PCR reads; one entry per CDR3 protein. The sample carries roughly 4,500 distinct CDR3 sequences, about 40% recorded once. The specimen was blood. The receptors come from a human donor with a solid tumor.

V usage is TRBV27 and J usage is TRBJ2-2; 7 bases match TRBD2. The V and J ends lost 7 bases and 1 base, in that order; junction bases with no gene match: 6. The CDR3 consists of 15 residues. CDR1 MNHEY and CDR2 SMNVEV come from the germline V gene (reference sequence). In DNA form, the CDR3 reads TGTGCCAGCAATCTAGCGGATGAGAACACCGGGGAGCTGTTTTTT. Its translation is CASNLADENTGELFF.

In this sample, this clonotype turned up a few times. V usage is TRBV5-6 and J usage is TRBJ1-1; D gene unclear. The germline CDR1 and CDR2 sequences are SGHDT and YYEEEE. Between the trimmed V and J ends, which lost 4 bases and 5 bases, there was a span of 15 bases. CDR3 length: 14 amino acids. The CDR3 loop is CASSPESPGTEAFF. As DNA, the CDR3 is TGTGCCAGCAGCCCGGAGAGCCCGGGAACTGAAGCTTTCTTT.

In this sample, this clonotype turned up a few times. The chain employs TRBV19 and TRBJ2-6; D is uncertain. The V end lost 5 bases, the J end lost 4 bases, and 21 bases lay between the germline ends. Germline CDR1 is LNHDA and CDR2 is SQIVND (reference sequence). The CDR3 runs to 18 residues. This CDR3 is CASSPTRGTTKGANVLTF. CDR3 nucleotide sequence: TGTGCCAGTAGTCCCACCCGAGGTACAACCAAAGGGGCCAACGTCCTGACTTTC.

J is TRBJ2-3 and V is TRBV6-1, with TRBD1 identical over 11 bases. CDR3 length equals 17 residues. Germline loops: CDR1 MNHNS, CDR2 SASEGT. Trimming took 7 bases from V and 3 from J; bases not matched to a gene: 12. The CDR3 coding sequence is TGTGCCAGCATCCTTGGGACCCGGGACAGGGGGACAGATACGCAGTATTTT. Translating gives CASILGTRDRGTDTQYF.

This clonotype was recorded a few times. The chain employs TRBV11-2 and TRBJ2-1; 9 bases agree with TRBD2. Unmatched junction bases numbered 13, after V lost 5 bases and J lost 5 bases. CDR3 length: 17 residues. CDR1 is SGHAT, CDR2 FQNNGV, per germline. The CDR3 nucleotides are TGTGCCAGCAGCCTACGGGTGTTGGCTAGCGGGGACAATGAGCAGTTCTTC. Translated: CASSLRVLASGDNEQFF. The full variable domain, rest sourced from reference TRBV11-2 and TRBJ2-1, is EAGVAQSPRYKIIEKRQSVAFWCNPISGHATLYWYQQILGQGPKLLIQFQNNGVVDDSQLPKDRFSAERLKGVDSTLKIQPAKLEDSAVYLCASSLRVLASGDNEQFFGPGTRLTVL.

The chain couples TRBV7-2 to TRBJ2-5; D is uncertain. Germline lookup yields CDR1 SGHTA and CDR2 FQGNSA. V was shortened by 4 bases and J by 2 bases, with 8 bases between the two germline ends. The CDR3 is made up of 13 amino acids. CDR3 sequence: CASSWTAQETQYF. The CDR3 nucleotides are TGTGCCAGCAGCTGGACGGCACAAGAGACCCAGTACTTC.

V usage is TRBV12-3 or TRBV12-4 and J usage is TRBJ1-6; a weak D match, TRBD1 (5 bases). There are 15 residues in the CDR3. Deletions cut 7 bases from V and 7 bases from J, with 17 bases between. CDR3 region: CASKNRDGLNSPLHF. The CDR3 DNA follows: TGTGCCAGCAAAAACCGGGACGGATTAAATTCACCCCTCCACTTT.

The sample holds a few counts of this clonotype. The chain recombines TRBV12-3 or TRBV12-4 with TRBJ2-1; 9 bases line up with TRBD2. CDR3 length equals 12 residues. V trimming: 1 base; J trimming: 12 bases; junction bases outside the gene matches: 1. The DNA for the CDR3 is TGTGCCAGCAGTTTAGGCGGGAGGGGGCAGTTCTTC. This translates into CASSLGGRGQFF.

The J gene is TRBJ2-3, the V gene TRBV18, with no clear D. CDR1 is KGHSH and CDR2 is LQKENI in the germline V gene. Between the trimmed V and J ends, which lost 6 bases and 2 bases, there was a span of 12 bases. The CDR3 contains 14 residues. The CDR3 DNA sequence: TGTGCCAGCTCCCAAGCAGGCTCCACAGATACGCAGTATTTT. This sequence encodes CASSQAGSTDTQYF.

This chain joins TRBV7-9 and TRBJ2-2; the D is unclear. With 1 base removed from V and 3 bases from J, the gap between germline ends came to 9 bases. This CDR3 has 15 amino acids. Germline V gene sequence: CDR1 SEHNR, CDR2 FQNEAQ (reference sequence). The CDR3 sequence: CASSLDSPYTGELFF. The CDR3 DNA follows: TGTGCCAGCAGCTTAGACAGTCCGTACACCGGGGAGCTGTTTTTT.

This CDR3 is CASSLPGTSTDTQYF. Here the CDR3 DNA reads TGTGCCAGCAGCTTGCCAGGGACAAGCACAGATACGCAGTATTTT. This chain links TRBV7-3 with TRBJ2-3; TRBD1 might be the D (6 bases). Germline loops: CDR1 SGHTA, CDR2 FQGTGA. V dropped 3 bases and J dropped 0 bases, with 10 bases sitting between them. The CDR3 is made up of 15 amino acids.

This clonotype was observed a handful of times. The rearrangement links TRBV7-2 to TRBJ1-1; D may be TRBD1 (5 bases). There are 15 residues in the CDR3. V gave up 5 bases and J gave up 3 bases, with 16 bases separating them. CDR1 and CDR2 (germline): SGHTA, FQGNSA. The DNA for the CDR3 is TGTGCCAGCAGCCCCTTGGTGGGGGAAGACACTGAAGCTTTCTTT. It is translated as CASSPLVGEDTEAFF.

J is TRBJ1-5 and V is TRBV6-1; 10 bases are shared with TRBD1. The CDR3 contains 14 residues. Germline trimming cut 5 bases from V and 6 bases from J; bases unmatched to any gene: 4. Germline CDR1 reads MNHNS; CDR2 reads SASEGT. As DNA, the CDR3 is TGTGCCAGCAGTTTTGGGACAGGGGTTCAGCCCCAGCATTTT. It is translated as CASSFGTGVQPQHF.

This clonotype was counted a single time. The chain links TRBV5-4 to TRBJ2-3; no clear D. CDR1 SGHNT and CDR2 YYREEE come from the germline V gene (reference sequence). V was clipped by 6 bases and J by 5 bases, with 10 bases between them. The CDR3 totals 12 residues. The CDR3 region has the DNA TGTGCCAGCAACATTCATGGAGATACGCAGTATTTT. Its translation: CASNIHGDTQYF.

This chain uses TRBV12-3 or TRBV12-4 with TRBJ2-3, with 9 bases matching TRBD2. The V and J ends lost 5 bases and 2 bases, in that order; junction bases with no gene match: 5. CDR3 size: 15 residues. The CDR3 sequence is CASSRLAGPTDTQYF. CDR3 coding DNA: TGTGCCAGCAGTCGCCTAGCGGGGCCCACAGATACGCAGTATTTT.

The chain couples TRBV29-1 to TRBJ2-7; 7 bases are shared with TRBD1. V lost 6 bases to trimming and J lost 3 bases; unmatched junction nucleotides: 8. The CDR3 runs 13 residues. Looked up from germline, CDR1 is SQVTM and CDR2 is ANQGSEA. CDR3 bases: TGCAGCGTGCAAGGGGGACAGAGCTACGAGCAGTACTTC. Residues: CSVQGGQSYEQYF.

The chain recombines TRBV20-1 with TRBJ1-1; D gene ambiguous. CDR1 is DFQATT and CDR2 is SNEGSKA in the germline V gene (reference sequence). Trimming cost V 8 bases and J 3 bases, with 19 bases left between them. The CDR3 length is 14 residues. The CDR3: CSTNPDQRDTEAFF. The CDR3 coding sequence is TGCAGTACCAACCCGGACCAGAGGGACACTGAAGCTTTCTTT.